The rows below give T cell receptor beta chains drawn from one sample of a study of blood T cell repertoires in COVID-19. Here immunoSEQ multiplex PCR was the method, and the copy in TCRdb shows in-frame clones only, minus some. Among about 160,000 clones listed, roughly 85% were seen once. Specimen: PBMCs or T cells enriched from blood (not recorded which). Receptors originate from a man aged 55 to 70 who had recovered from COVID-19. CDR3s include the opening cysteine and the closing phenylalanine or tryptophan. A D gene is named only where the DNA matches it firmly. Size tells how often a clone was seen (once, few, many) or the class of an expanded clone, and some rows leave it out.

clone size: -
D gene: -
J gene: TRBJ2-7
V gene: TRBV21-1
CDR3 protein: CASSIPQIEGGPHEQYF
CDR3 DNA: TGTGCCAGCAGCATTCCTCAAATAGAGGGAGGGCCACACGAGCAGTACTTC

clone size: few
D gene: -
J gene: TRBJ1-6
V gene: TRBV28
CDR3 protein: CASSPGDSPLHF
CDR3 DNA: TGTGCCAGCAGTCCCGGAGATTCACCCCTCCACTTT

clone size: once
D gene: TRBD1
J gene: TRBJ2-7
V gene: TRBV7-9
CDR3 protein: CASSFRDRPYEQYF
CDR3 DNA: TGTGCCAGCAGTTTCCGGGACAGGCCTTACGAGCAGTACTTC

clone size: -
D gene: -
J gene: TRBJ2-7
V gene: TRBV27
CDR3 protein: CASSLNRRDEQYF
CDR3 DNA: TGTGCCAGCAGTTTAAACAGGAGAGACGAGCAGTACTTC

clone size: few
D gene: -
J gene: TRBJ2-2
V gene: TRBV5-1
CDR3 protein: CASSQNTSPNTGELFF
CDR3 DNA: TGCGCCAGCAGCCAGAATACATCCCCTAACACCGGGGAGCTGTTTTTT

clone size: -
D gene: TRBD2
J gene: TRBJ2-2
V gene: TRBV2
CDR3 protein: CASSVGREGTGELFF
CDR3 DNA: TGTGCCAGCAGTGTGGGGAGGGAAGGCACCGGGGAGCTGTTTTTT

clone size: -
D gene: -
J gene: TRBJ2-7
V gene: TRBV19
CDR3 protein: CASTPFAGLGLYEQYF
CDR3 DNA: TGTGCCAGTACCCCGTTTGCGGGACTGGGTCTCTACGAGCAGTACTTC

clone size: -
D gene: -
J gene: TRBJ1-1
V gene: TRBV11-2
CDR3 protein: CASSLSRNTEAFF
CDR3 DNA: TGTGCCAGCAGCTTATCGAGGAACACTGAAGCTTTCTTT

clone size: -
D gene: TRBD1
J gene: TRBJ1-5
V gene: TRBV27
CDR3 protein: CASSLRTGQNQPQHF
CDR3 DNA: TGTGCCAGCAGTTTACGGACAGGGCAAAATCAGCCCCAGCATTTT

clone size: many
D gene: TRBD1
J gene: TRBJ2-5
V gene: TRBV7-9
CDR3 protein: CASSGDRSESQYF
CDR3 DNA: TGTGCCAGCAGCGGGGACAGGTCCGAGTCCCAGTACTTC

clone size: -
D gene: -
J gene: TRBJ1-4
V gene: TRBV27
CDR3 protein: CASRPTGNPNEKLFF
CDR3 DNA: TGTGCCAGCAGACCTACAGGGAACCCTAATGAAAAACTGTTTTTT

clone size: few
D gene: -
J gene: TRBJ1-2
V gene: TRBV24-1
CDR3 protein: CATSDFAGYGYTF
CDR3 DNA: TGTGCCACCAGTGACTTTGCAGGATATGGCTACACCTTC

clone size: -
D gene: TRBD1
J gene: TRBJ1-1
V gene: TRBV2
CDR3 protein: CASSPPTGVVEAFF
CDR3 DNA: TGTGCCAGCAGCCCCCCGACAGGGGTCGTTGAAGCTTTCTTT

clone size: -
D gene: TRBD1
J gene: TRBJ1-1
V gene: TRBV19
CDR3 protein: CASSPRTGRAEAFF
CDR3 DNA: TGTGCCAGTAGTCCCAGGACAGGGCGGGCTGAAGCTTTCTTT

clone size: -
D gene: -
J gene: TRBJ1-3
V gene: TRBV2
CDR3 protein: CASSEARTVGNTIYF
CDR3 DNA: TGTGCCAGCAGTGAAGCGCGGACAGTAGGAAACACCATATATTTT

clone size: once
D gene: -
J gene: TRBJ1-5
V gene: TRBV11-2
CDR3 protein: CASSLERDQPQHF
CDR3 DNA: TGTGCCAGCAGCTTAGAGAGGGATCAGCCCCAGCATTTT

clone size: few
D gene: TRBD1
J gene: TRBJ1-2
V gene: TRBV7-9
CDR3 protein: CASSHRDRGRSRYGYTF
CDR3 DNA: TGTGCCAGCAGCCACCGGGACAGGGGAAGGAGTAGGTATGGCTACACCTTC

clone size: -
D gene: -
J gene: TRBJ2-7
V gene: TRBV11-2
CDR3 protein: CASSFALYEQYF
CDR3 DNA: TGTGCCAGCAGCTTCGCGCTATACGAGCAGTACTTC

clone size: few
D gene: -
J gene: TRBJ1-2
V gene: TRBV19
CDR3 protein: CASNSRQSHALYGYTF
CDR3 DNA: TGTGCCAGTAACAGTAGGCAAAGCCACGCTCTCTATGGCTACACCTTC

clone size: -
D gene: -
J gene: TRBJ1-1
V gene: TRBV18
CDR3 protein: CASSPQGLNTEAFF
CDR3 DNA: TGTGCCAGCTCACCACAGGGGTTGAACACTGAAGCTTTCTTT

clone size: -
D gene: -
J gene: TRBJ2-7
V gene: TRBV24-1
CDR3 protein: CATSDSGENYYEQYF
CDR3 DNA: TGTGCCACCAGTGATTCGGGGGAAAACTACTACGAGCAGTACTTC

clone size: -
D gene: TRBD1
J gene: TRBJ2-6
V gene: TRBV5-1
CDR3 protein: CASSERDRVGANVLTF
CDR3 DNA: TGCGCCAGCAGCGAAAGAGACAGGGTTGGGGCCAACGTCCTGACTTTC

clone size: -
D gene: TRBD1
J gene: TRBJ1-5
V gene: TRBV15
CDR3 protein: CATSPRTGYYSNQPQHF
CDR3 DNA: TGTGCCACCAGCCCTAGGACAGGATATTATAGCAATCAGCCCCAGCATTTT

clone size: -
D gene: TRBD1
J gene: TRBJ2-2
V gene: TRBV7-6
CDR3 protein: CASSLASGQGHTGELFF
CDR3 DNA: TGTGCCAGCAGCTTAGCCTCCGGACAGGGCCACACCGGGGAGCTGTTTTTT

clone size: -
D gene: -
J gene: TRBJ2-5
V gene: TRBV12-3/TRBV12-4
CDR3 protein: CASTVDSQETQYF
CDR3 DNA: TGTGCCAGCACCGTGGACAGCCAAGAGACCCAGTACTTC

clone size: -
D gene: -
J gene: TRBJ1-2
V gene: TRBV28
CDR3 protein: CASRLDSFYGYTF
CDR3 DNA: TGTGCCAGCAGGCTCGACAGTTTCTATGGCTACACCTTC

clone size: once
D gene: TRBD1
J gene: TRBJ2-7
V gene: TRBV7-8
CDR3 protein: CASSFGRGLREQYF
CDR3 DNA: TGTGCCAGCAGCTTCGGCAGGGGGCTTCGCGAGCAGTACTTC

clone size: once
D gene: TRBD1
J gene: TRBJ1-1
V gene: TRBV6-5
CDR3 protein: CASSSPGQGGITEAFF
CDR3 DNA: TGTGCCAGCAGTTCCCCGGGACAGGGAGGAATCACTGAAGCTTTCTTT

clone size: -
D gene: TRBD2
J gene: TRBJ2-1
V gene: TRBV5-4
CDR3 protein: CASSLAAGLAGVYNEQFF
CDR3 DNA: TGTGCCAGCAGCTTGGCCGCGGGACTAGCGGGAGTCTACAATGAGCAGTTCTTC

clone size: -
D gene: -
J gene: TRBJ1-3
V gene: TRBV28
CDR3 protein: CASNADRGNTIYF
CDR3 DNA: TGTGCCAGCAACGCAGACAGGGGAAACACCATATATTTT

clone size: -
D gene: -
J gene: TRBJ2-7
V gene: TRBV11-2
CDR3 protein: CASSFFFLAGSNPCYEQYF
CDR3 DNA: TGTGCCAGCAGCTTTTTTTTCCTCGCTGGGAGCAACCCTTGCTACGAGCAGTACTTC